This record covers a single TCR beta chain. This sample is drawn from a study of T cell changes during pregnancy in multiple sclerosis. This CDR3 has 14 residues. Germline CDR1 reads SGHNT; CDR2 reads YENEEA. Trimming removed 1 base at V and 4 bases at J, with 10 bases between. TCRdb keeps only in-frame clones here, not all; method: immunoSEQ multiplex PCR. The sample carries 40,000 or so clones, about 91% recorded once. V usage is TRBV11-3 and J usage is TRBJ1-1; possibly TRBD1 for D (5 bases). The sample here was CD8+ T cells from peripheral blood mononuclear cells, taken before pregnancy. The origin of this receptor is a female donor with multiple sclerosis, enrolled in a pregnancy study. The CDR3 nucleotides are TGTGCCAGCAGCTTAGGGGGGGGAGCCACTGAAGCTTTCTTT. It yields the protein CASSLGGGATEAFF.